A selection of T cell receptor beta chains follows, all from one sample in a study of T cells in localized non-small cell lung cancer. The assay was immunoSEQ multiplex PCR, and TCRdb's table has in-frame clones only and misses some. The table records just under 80,000 clones, around 81% of them present only once. The input for sequencing was peripheral blood, taken before any cancer treatment. These receptors all come from a female donor of 60 years or more with stage I lung adenocarcinoma. CDR3s include the opening cysteine and the closing phenylalanine or tryptophan. A D gene is named only where the DNA matches it firmly. Size is stated for part of the rows, as once, few or many counts, or as a class when the clone is expanded.

clone_size j_call v_call d_call cdr3_nt cdr3_aa
. TRBJ2-1 TRBV11-3 . TGTGCCAGCAGCTTAGGCTCCCCCTACAATGAGCAGTTCTTC CASSLGSPYNEQFF
. TRBJ1-1 TRBV6-6 . TGTGCCAGCAGTTCCACAGTGAACACTGAAGCTTTCTTT CASSSTVNTEAFF
. TRBJ2-3 TRBV5-5 TRBD2 TGTGCCAGCAGCTCCATAGCGGGGGGGCCCACAGATACGCAGTATTTT CASSSIAGGPTDTQYF
once TRBJ1-4 TRBV5-1 . TGCGCCAGCAGCTGGGGACCTACTAATGAAAAACTGTTTTTT CASSWGPTNEKLFF
once TRBJ2-7 TRBV16 . TGTGCCAGCAGCCCGTTGGGTCAGGGGGGCACCTACGAGCAGTACTTC CASSPLGQGGTYEQYF
. TRBJ1-2 TRBV28 TRBD1 TGTGGAGCGGGACAGAAAGTCGGGGGCTACACCTTC CGAGQKVGGYTF
. TRBJ2-2 TRBV6-6 . TGTGCCAGCAGTGCGACTGGTGACACCGGGGAGCTGTTTTTT CASSATGDTGELFF
. TRBJ2-2 TRBV7-9 . TGTGCCAGCACCACGGGACTTTTGAACACCGGGGAGCTGTTTTTT CASTTGLLNTGELFF
. TRBJ1-2 TRBV6-4 . TGTGCCAGCAGTGACTCCGGGGGATTAGGGCACTATGGCTACACCTTC CASSDSGGLGHYGYTF
. TRBJ1-5 TRBV11-1 . TGTGCCAGCAGCTTAGATGGGAATCAGCCCCAGCATTTT CASSLDGNQPQHF